This TCR beta chain comes out of a study of T-cell memory formation after mild COVID-19. Study-wide background: The study found TCR clusters largely donor specific.

Per the germline V gene, CDR1 is DFQATT and CDR2 is SNEGSKA (reference sequence). The V gene lost 7 bases and the J gene lost 2 bases, with 18 bases spanning the gap. CDR3 length equals 15 residues. On this clonotype itself: The antigen is not known.

TCR alpha and TCR beta cDNA libraries carrying sample barcodes and UMIs were produced by 5'RACE using constant-segment primers. Each CDR3 protein is one row after TCRdb ran MiXCR on the 5' RACE reads. The sample shows 530,000 or so distinct CDR3 sequences, roughly 17% of them seen only once. Overall study findings and caveats: Clones from the second wave (peaking day 37) had unconfirmed SARS-CoV-2 specificity. Shrinking CD4+ clones were chiefly CM and EM; CD8+ ones were chiefly EMRA.

The origin of this receptor is an adult woman who had mild COVID-19 (a few samples of this study predate the infection). Cell type and time point are not known. V usage is TRBV20-1 and J usage is TRBJ2-1; D call uncertain. The sequenced sample was PBMCs or a T cell subset sorted from them (not recorded which). The CDR3 spells CSGGRPGEPYNEQFF. The CDR3 DNA sequence: TGCAGTGGCGGTCGCCCTGGTGAGCCCTACAATGAGCAGTTCTTC.